The rows below give T cell receptor beta chains drawn from one sample of a study of control samples from healthy donors and cancer patients. TCRdb's copy holds only in-frame clones and misses some; the assay was immunoSEQ multiplex PCR. The sample contains around 100,000 clones, roughly 84% of which appear only once. Specimen: blood. These receptors were obtained from a woman aged 50 to 60 in good health. Each CDR3 is given with its conserved first and last residue. The order of the fields is clone size, J gene, D gene, V gene, CDR3 DNA, CDR3 protein. The D gene is left open where the match is weak. Clone sizes are given selectively: once, few, many, or a class where the clone is expanded.

abundance: .
j_gene: TRBJ2-2
d_gene: TRBD1
v_gene: TRBV18
CDR3nt: TGTGCCAGCTCACCACTGGGACAGGGGCCGACGGGGGAGCTGTTTTTT
CDR3aa: CASSPLGQGPTGELFF

abundance: .
j_gene: TRBJ2-1
d_gene: .
v_gene: TRBV15
CDR3nt: TGTGCCACAGCGGCTAGACGTGAGCAGTTCTTC
CDR3aa: CATAARREQFF

abundance: .
j_gene: TRBJ2-5
d_gene: TRBD2
v_gene: TRBV30
CDR3nt: TGTGCCTGGGTACAACGGGCGGGGGTAGGGGAGACCCAGTACTTC
CDR3aa: CAWVQRAGVGETQYF

abundance: .
j_gene: TRBJ2-7
d_gene: .
v_gene: TRBV3-1/TRBV3-2
CDR3nt: TGTGCCAGCAGCCCAACGGGACCTGGGGGTTACGAGCAGTACTTC
CDR3aa: CASSPTGPGGYEQYF

abundance: .
j_gene: TRBJ2-7
d_gene: TRBD2
v_gene: TRBV27
CDR3nt: TGTGCCAGCAGTCTGGGGACTAGGGAAGAGCAGTACTTC
CDR3aa: CASSLGTREEQYF

abundance: .
j_gene: TRBJ2-5
d_gene: .
v_gene: TRBV19
CDR3nt: TGTGCCAGTAGTAAGGGATCTAGAGTTCAAGAGACCCAGTACTTC
CDR3aa: CASSKGSRVQETQYF

abundance: .
j_gene: TRBJ2-1
d_gene: TRBD2
v_gene: TRBV2
CDR3nt: TGTGCCAGCAGCCTAGCGGGGACTACGACCGCGAACAATGAGCAGTTCTTC
CDR3aa: CASSLAGTTTANNEQFF

abundance: once
j_gene: TRBJ1-1
d_gene: .
v_gene: TRBV7-9
CDR3nt: TGTGCCAGCAAAATCGGAGGAACTGAAGCTTTCTTT
CDR3aa: CASKIGGTEAFF

abundance: .
j_gene: TRBJ1-2
d_gene: .
v_gene: TRBV18
CDR3nt: TGTGCCAGCTCACCACCACCACAGGCGACTAACTATGGCTACACCTTC
CDR3aa: CASSPPPQATNYGYTF

abundance: .
j_gene: TRBJ2-5
d_gene: TRBD1
v_gene: TRBV2
CDR3nt: TGTGCCAGCAGTGAACAACAGGGGGAGACCCAGTACTTC
CDR3aa: CASSEQQGETQYF

abundance: .
j_gene: TRBJ1-3
d_gene: TRBD1
v_gene: TRBV30
CDR3nt: TGTGCCTGGGACAGGGTTGGAAACACCATATATTTT
CDR3aa: CAWDRVGNTIYF

abundance: .
j_gene: TRBJ2-5
d_gene: .
v_gene: TRBV7-3
CDR3nt: TGTGCCAGCAGCTTAACCGGGTCCAAGGTGGAGACCCAGTACTTC
CDR3aa: CASSLTGSKVETQYF

abundance: .
j_gene: TRBJ1-2
d_gene: .
v_gene: TRBV2
CDR3nt: TGTGCCAGCAGTGAATCGTCTATTGGCTACACCTTC
CDR3aa: CASSESSIGYTF

abundance: .
j_gene: TRBJ1-6
d_gene: TRBD1
v_gene: TRBV5-5
CDR3nt: TGTGCCAGCACCGACCGGGACAGGGGAAACTATAATTCACCCCTCCACTTT
CDR3aa: CASTDRDRGNYNSPLHF

abundance: .
j_gene: TRBJ1-1
d_gene: .
v_gene: TRBV6-6
CDR3nt: TGTGCCAGCAGATCGGGACGGTTGAACACTGAAGCTTTCTTT
CDR3aa: CASRSGRLNTEAFF

abundance: once
j_gene: TRBJ1-6
d_gene: .
v_gene: TRBV4-1
CDR3nt: TGCGCCAGCAGCCAAGCCGCAGGGGATAATTCACCCCTCCACTTT
CDR3aa: CASSQAAGDNSPLHF

abundance: .
j_gene: TRBJ2-1
d_gene: .
v_gene: TRBV12-3/TRBV12-4
CDR3nt: TGTGCCAGCAGCCTACTAGTCAATGAGCAGTTCTTC
CDR3aa: CASSLLVNEQFF

abundance: once
j_gene: TRBJ2-1
d_gene: .
v_gene: TRBV7-2
CDR3nt: TGTGCCAGCAGGCTTGGGACGACTGAGCAGTTCTTC
CDR3aa: CASRLGTTEQFF

abundance: many
j_gene: TRBJ2-2
d_gene: TRBD2
v_gene: TRBV9
CDR3nt: TGTGCCAGCAGCGTACTAGGGACTAGCGGGAGGTCCGGGGAGCTGTTTTTT
CDR3aa: CASSVLGTSGRSGELFF

abundance: .
j_gene: TRBJ1-1
d_gene: .
v_gene: TRBV6-5
CDR3nt: TGTGCCAGCAGTTCCATATTATCTGAGGGAACTGAAGCTTTCTTT
CDR3aa: CASSSILSEGTEAFF

abundance: .
j_gene: TRBJ1-5
d_gene: .
v_gene: TRBV30
CDR3nt: TGTGCCTGGAGTCGGGACTTACTGAATCAGCCCCAGCATTTT
CDR3aa: CAWSRDLLNQPQHF

abundance: .
j_gene: TRBJ2-3
d_gene: .
v_gene: TRBV25-1
CDR3nt: TGTGCCAGCAGTGAAGAGGGTATAACAGATACGCAGTATTTT
CDR3aa: CASSEEGITDTQYF

abundance: .
j_gene: TRBJ2-5
d_gene: TRBD2
v_gene: TRBV20-1
CDR3nt: TGCAGTGCTAGTCAGCGGGAGATTGGGGAGACCCAGTACTTC
CDR3aa: CSASQREIGETQYF